This T cell receptor (beta chain) was recorded in a study of beta chain features in type 1 diabetes. Study results and caveats: The naive, central memory and Treg TCRB repertoires of patients appeared to be more similar to one another than those of healthy donors. Shorter TCRB CDR3s, moderately but significantly so, marked every one of the four CD4+ subsets in Type 1 diabetes patients. At VDJ recombination sites, type 1 diabetes patients had fewer insertions and more deleted nucleotides.

CDR1 is KGHSH, CDR2 LQKENI, per germline. The CDR3 consists of 15 residues. V gave up 5 bases and J gave up 1 base, with 14 bases separating them. In total, each donor contributed a single heparinised blood draw that averaged about 100 mL. Expressed TCRB transcripts were sequenced, since all the RNA that had been isolated was reverse transcribed. The repertoire was sequenced with immunoSEQ multiplex PCR; TCRdb's copy has only in-frame clones and lacks some. Of over 700,000 clones listed, 17% were seen once; the top ten hold 0.023%. This clone appeared a few times. Its target is not known. The receptor comes from a woman aged 18 to 35 in good health. The chain uses TRBV18 and TRBJ1-1, with unresolved D. Sequenced: naive CD4+ T cells from blood. CDR3 region: CASSVHNSRNTEAFF. The CDR3, as DNA: TGTGCCAGCTCAGTTCACAACAGCAGGAACACTGAAGCTTTCTTT.